The TCR beta chain described here comes from a study of stem cell transplantation in POMP-related autoinflammatory disease. The wider study: Before transplant, CD4+ T cells skewed naive and CD8+ proportions were low.

Generated by immunoSEQ multiplex PCR, the TCRdb table keeps only in-frame clones and is missing some. The data hold tens of thousands of clones, with approximately 91% observed a single time. The sequencing here drew on CD4+ T cells from PBMCs, taken after stem cell transplantation. The receptor was derived from a human patient with POMP-related autoinflammation and immune dysregulation (PRAID). The graft donor may account for some of the T cells.

CDR3 residues: CASSLIPIAGGITDTQYF. The CDR3 DNA reads TGTGCCAGCAGCTTAATTCCCATAGCGGGAGGGATCACAGATACGCAGTATTTT. This chain uses TRBV7-3 with TRBJ2-3, with 11 bases identical to TRBD2. This CDR3 has 18 amino acids. CDR1 and CDR2 (germline): SGHTA, FQGTGA. The ends lost 1 base at V and 2 bases at J; junction bases unmatched: 8.